This entry concerns a single TCR beta chain. Its antigen is unknown. Base qualities are not recorded, but no much larger clone differs from it by a single base. This entry is derived from a study of cytomegalovirus exposure and HLA in healthy donors (dated by TCRdb to about 2017). About the investigation overall: The roughly 670 repertoires of the first cohort and the 110 or so validation repertoires were produced on the same platform, according to a later analysis. The study aimed to test whether cataloging public T cell receptors could reveal signatures of past pathogen exposure. In addition to the first cohort of 500 to 850 subjects, a separate validation cohort of about 120 different subjects was used. High-throughput TCR immunosequencing, statistical association of individual TCRs with disease status, and machine learning were combined to predict cytomegalovirus infection status. Study-wide conclusions, independent of this receptor: A later analysis had no HLA typing for the validation cohort, so co-occurrence there was scored across all 110 or so repertoires. In a later analysis, TCRs clustered in the first cohort were found to also tend to co-occur in the 130 or so validation repertoires, with 85% to 95% of cluster scores above 0. The authors suggested that the approach could potentially be extended to other disease states and immunological phenotypes. Cytomegalovirus status was reported to be diagnosed by the classifier with high specificity and sensitivity in both the original and validation cohorts. In the study, around 160 TCR beta chains were listed as associated with cytomegalovirus. Three of the identified cytomegalovirus-associated TCR beta chains were confirmed in vitro to be specific for cytomegalovirus antigens. Across donors, most TCR sequences were observed very rarely, whereas some public TCRs were present in many individuals.

The donors were included in the validation cohort of some 110 subjects, a group kept apart from the roughly 700-subject first cohort. Spanning cysteine to phenylalanine, the CDR3 consists of 19 amino acids. Only the CDR3 part of the read is kept: 57 bases, read in frame from the first base. Reading the germline V gene gives CDR1 SGHTA and CDR2 FQGTGA. V loses 8 bases of germline sequence and J loses 0 bases, and the interval between the two ends is 26 bases. Libraries were made using the immunoSEQ multiplex PCR assay. As for the authors' bioinformatics: A statistical classification framework was built for diagnosing cytomegalovirus status from the catalog of TCR beta chain sequences. Not all clones reach the TCRdb copy of this immuneACCESS table, which keeps in-frame sequences only. Checked studies attribute under half of the gap to unresolved V genes and leave the rest unexplained. For V, J and clone size, that table is used; D and trimming come from the DNA. The sample contains around 200,000 clones, approximately 84% of them found a single time. The ten largest clones add up to 2.5% to 3% of the sample.

The sample comprised PBMCs. The TCR was taken from a woman younger than 30 in good health and CMV-seropositive. This chain is built from TRBV7-3 and TRBJ1-5; TRBD1 is perhaps the D gene, given 5 matching bases. The sequenced DNA: TGTGCCAGCCGTTTGATCGGGGGGAGGAGACTACATAGCAATCAGCCCCAGCATTTT. Its coded protein is CASRLIGGRRLHSNQPQHF.